This record concerns one T cell receptor (beta chain) sequence. Profiled with immunoSEQ multiplex PCR; TCRdb holds only in-frame clones, not every one. Among approximately 220,000 clones listed, about 85% were seen once. This sample stems from a study of blood T cell repertoires in COVID-19. This CDR3 is 13 amino acids long. The ends were cut back, 9 bases at V and 3 bases at J, with 11 bases in the middle. In germline, CDR1 is ENHRY, CDR2 SYGVKD. The sequence came from a man between 40 and 49 years old who had recovered from COVID-19. Source material: PBMCs or T cells enriched from blood (not recorded which). V is TRBV10-3 and J is TRBJ2-2; D is unclear. CDR3 residues: CAMRVGDTGELFF. The CDR3 region has the DNA TGTGCCATGAGAGTCGGAGACACCGGGGAGCTGTTTTTT.